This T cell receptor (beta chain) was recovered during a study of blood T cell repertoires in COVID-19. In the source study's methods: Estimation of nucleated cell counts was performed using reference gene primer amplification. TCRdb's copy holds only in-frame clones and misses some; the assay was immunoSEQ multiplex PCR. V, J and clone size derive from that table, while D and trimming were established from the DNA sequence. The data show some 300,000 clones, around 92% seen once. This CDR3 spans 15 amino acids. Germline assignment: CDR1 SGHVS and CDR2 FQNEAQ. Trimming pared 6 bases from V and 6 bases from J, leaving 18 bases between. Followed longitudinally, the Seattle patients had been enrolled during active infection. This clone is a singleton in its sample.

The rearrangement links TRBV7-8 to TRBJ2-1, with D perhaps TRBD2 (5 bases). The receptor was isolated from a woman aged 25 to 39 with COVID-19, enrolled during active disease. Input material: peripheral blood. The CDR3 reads CASSKGLAEGNEQFF. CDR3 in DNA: TGTGCCAGCAGTAAAGGATTAGCAGAGGGCAATGAGCAGTTCTTC.